The 15 T cell receptor beta chains in this list originate from one sample, sequenced in a study of blood T cell repertoires in COVID-19. Generated by immunoSEQ multiplex PCR, the TCRdb table keeps only in-frame clones and is missing some. The table records approximately 76,000 clones, roughly nine tenths of them present only once. Sequenced sample: peripheral blood. Receptor source: a woman aged 60-70 years with acute or convalescent COVID-19.

V usage is TRBV20-1 and J usage is TRBJ2-3; 9 bases are a match to TRBD2. Germline V gene sequence: CDR1 DFQATT, CDR2 SNEGSKA (reference sequence). The V and J ends lost 3 bases and 5 bases, in that order; junction bases with no gene match: 6. This CDR3 has 14 amino acids. The DNA for the CDR3 is TGCAGTGCTAGTCGGCGCGGGGGGGGAGATACGCAGTATTTT. It is translated as CSASRRGGGDTQYF.

The chain employs TRBV7-8 and TRBJ1-4, with 9 bases aligning to TRBD1. V gave up 4 bases and J gave up 7 bases; unmatched junction bases: 4. CDR1 is SGHVS, CDR2 FQNEAQ, per germline. CDR3 length equals 14 residues. DNA of the CDR3: TGTGCCAGCAGCTGGACAGGGGTCGGTGAAAAACTGTTTTTT. Translating gives CASSWTGVGEKLFF.

This chain links TRBV2 with TRBJ2-3; D possibly corresponds to TRBD2 (5 bases). Trimming pared 8 bases from V and 6 bases from J, leaving 15 bases between. The CDR3 is made up of 13 amino acids. The germline CDR1 and CDR2 sequences are SNHLY and FYNNEI. The CDR3 DNA is TGTGCCAGCGGTTTTCTTACGGGGGATACGCAGTATTTT. Encoded protein: CASGFLTGDTQYF.

The rearrangement joins TRBV12-3 or TRBV12-4 to TRBJ2-1, with D possibly being TRBD2 (6 bases). V lost 6 bases and J lost 9, with 9 bases in between. The CDR3 is 11 residues long. The CDR3 reads CASRSSVEQFF. Here the CDR3 DNA reads TGTGCCAGCAGGTCTAGCGTTGAGCAGTTCTTC.

The J gene is TRBJ1-1, the V gene TRBV2, with 7 positions matching TRBD1. V lost 7 bases to trimming and J lost 4 bases; unmatched junction nucleotides: 3. The V gene's germline CDR1 is SNHLY and CDR2 FYNNEI. The CDR3 sequence is 12 residues long. CDR3 bases: TGTGCCAGCATTCCAGGGGGCACTGAAGCTTTCTTT. The encoded protein is CASIPGGTEAFF.

The genes are TRBV4-2 and TRBJ1-6; D may be TRBD1 (6 bases). Germline assignment: CDR1 LGHNA and CDR2 YNFKEQ. The CDR3 is made up of 15 amino acids. V lost 4 bases to trimming and J lost 10 bases, with 17 bases between them. The CDR3 loop is CASSREYRDTSPLHF. In DNA, the CDR3 is TGTGCCAGCAGCCGAGAGTACCGGGACACCTCACCCCTCCACTTT.

This CDR3 is CASSSGRDRGKETQYF. The DNA for the CDR3 is TGCGCCAGCAGCTCAGGAAGGGACAGGGGGAAAGAGACCCAGTACTTC. The chain recombines TRBV5-1 with TRBJ2-5; TRBD1 matches at 11 bases. V shed 3 bases, J shed 3 bases, and the junction held 7 bases outside the gene matches. CDR3 length equals 16 residues. Germline CDR1 and CDR2: SGHRS and YFSETQ.

V usage is TRBV19 and J usage is TRBJ1-1; 9 bases fit TRBD1. This CDR3 contains 15 residues. Trimming at V came to 5 bases and at J to 3 bases, leaving 7 bases not matched to a gene. CDR1 and CDR2 from the germline V gene are LNHDA and SQIVND (reference sequence). In DNA, the CDR3 is TGTGCCAGTAGTCTGGGACAGGGTCACGACACTGAAGCTTTCTTT. Its protein product is CASSLGQGHDTEAFF.

The chain employs TRBV12-3 or TRBV12-4 and TRBJ2-5; the D gene is possibly TRBD2 (5 bases). This CDR3 region has 13 residues. Deletions cut 6 bases from V and 9 bases from J, with 17 bases between. The DNA for the CDR3 is TGTGCCAGCAGCCCGAATCTGGCCGGGGCCCAGTACTTC. Encoded protein: CASSPNLAGAQYF.

The rearrangement uses TRBV5-5 and TRBJ2-5, with D perhaps TRBD2 (6 bases). There are 16 residues in the CDR3. Germline V gene lookup returns CDR1 SGHKS and CDR2 YYEKEE (reference sequence). V lost 0 bases to trimming and J lost 5 bases, with 17 bases between them. As DNA, the CDR3 is TGTGCCAGCAGCTTGGATGCGGCCGCCGGAGGGGAGACCCAGTACTTC. Protein product: CASSLDAAAGGETQYF.

This clone was counted a single time. The chain links TRBV7-8 to TRBJ1-1, with a possible D match to TRBD1 (5 bases). The CDR3 covers 15 residues. Between the trimmed V and J ends, which lost 5 bases and 5 bases, there was a span of 18 bases. Germline assignment: CDR1 SGHVS and CDR2 FQNEAQ. CDR3: CASSLVLGGGTEAFF. The CDR3 nucleotides are TGTGCCAGCAGCCTGGTTTTGGGGGGTGGGACTGAAGCTTTCTTT.

This clone came up once. The chain carries TRBV28 and TRBJ1-6; D unresolved. Germline V gene lookup returns CDR1 MDHEN and CDR2 SYDVKM. This CDR3 is 17 amino acids long. Trimming removed 5 bases at V and 2 bases at J, with 16 bases between. Written as DNA, the CDR3 is TGTGCCAGCAGTGGAGAGGTAGTTGGCACCTATAATTCACCCCTCCACTTT. Amino acid sequence: CASSGEVVGTYNSPLHF.

V and J are TRBV6-6 and TRBJ2-3, with 10 bases that match TRBD2. The trim removed 2 bases at V and 5 bases at J, leaving 4 bases unmatched. CDR3 size: 15 residues. Germline assignment: CDR1 MNHNY and CDR2 SVGAGI (reference sequence). Written as DNA, the CDR3 is TGTGCCAGCAGTTACCGAGCGGGGGGGAAAGATACGCAGTATTTT. The encoded protein is CASSYRAGGKDTQYF.

The genes are TRBV19 and TRBJ2-1; D possibly corresponds to TRBD2 (5 bases). This CDR3 contains 16 residues. With 6 bases removed from V and 0 bases from J, the gap between germline ends came to 15 bases. Germline CDR1 reads LNHDA; CDR2 reads SQIVND (reference sequence). This chain's CDR3 is CASSYRTGSSYNEQFF. The CDR3 nucleotides are TGTGCCAGTAGCTATCGGACGGGAAGCTCCTACAATGAGCAGTTCTTC.

This clone was counted once. The chain links TRBV10-2 to TRBJ2-1; 7 bases map to TRBD1. The V and J ends lost 2 bases and 2 bases, in that order; junction bases with no gene match: 9. The CDR3 extends over 17 amino acids. Germline CDR1 is WSHSY and CDR2 is SAAADI. The chain's CDR3 is CASSEESGDSPYNEQFF. The CDR3 coding sequence is TGCGCCAGCAGTGAGGAGTCAGGGGACAGTCCCTACAATGAGCAGTTCTTC.